The clone carrying this T cell receptor beta chain was counted at least ten times. Time point described: after trial treatment. Treatment specified: LDRT plus nivolumab, ipilimumab, low-dose cyclophosphamide and aspirin (RACIN trial). Every donor's regimen consisted of nivolumab, ipilimumab, aspirin, low-dose cyclophosphamide and low-dose radiotherapy. CDR1 is SEHNR, CDR2 FQNEAQ, per germline (reference sequence). The CDR3 loop spans 15 amino acids. V lost 5 bases and J 6 bases, leaving 20 bases between the germline ends. The data are from a study of low-dose radiotherapy and immunotherapy resistance in tumors. Background on the study: Administration of intravenous cyclophosphamide at 200 mg/m2 took place every two weeks, one day before radiation and immunotherapy.

Gene-specific TRAV and TRBV primers were used for first-strand cDNA, covering alpha and beta chains. A constant-region primer paired with the V-primer adapter amplified TCRs over about 19 PCR cycles. mRNA, after isolation, was amplified by in vitro transcription. In TCRdb, the reads were re-called with MiXCR into one record per CDR3 protein. In the table there are approximately 84,000 distinct CDR3 sequences, 15% to 20% of which are singletons. The chain employs TRBV7-9 and TRBJ2-7; possibly TRBD1 or TRBD2 for D (7 bases each). The sample here was PBMCs, taken after low-dose radiotherapy plus immunotherapy. The sequence was collected from a male donor with prostate cancer. In DNA form, the CDR3 reads TGTGCCAGCAGCCCCAGACAGGGAGGGGCGCGCGAGCAGTACTTC. Translated: CASSPRQGGAREQYF.